The 32 T cell receptor beta chains below were found in one sample sequenced in a study of blood T cell repertoires in COVID-19. This table comes from immunoSEQ multiplex PCR, and its TCRdb copy is limited to in-frame clones, with some not included. The table has over 200,000 clones, approximately 80% seen once. Sequenced input: peripheral blood. These TCRs come from a man aged 40-50 years with acute or convalescent COVID-19.

The gene calls are TRBV2 and TRBJ2-7; D call uncertain. Trimming took 1 base from V and 1 from J, leaving 14 bases between them. CDR3 size: 16 residues. Germline values: CDR1 SNHLY, CDR2 FYNNEI. The CDR3 protein is CASSEVYIPGSYEQYF. In DNA form, the CDR3 reads TGTGCCAGCAGTGAAGTGTATATCCCCGGGTCCTACGAGCAGTACTTC.

This clone came up once. The chain recombines TRBV2 with TRBJ2-1; 10 bases agree with TRBD2. The junction had 9 bases not matched to a gene; V was cut back by 7 bases and J by 15 bases. Germline CDR1 and CDR2: SNHLY and FYNNEI. The CDR3 contains 12 residues. The CDR3 DNA is TGTGCCAGCACTCCCGAAGCGGGAGGGGGGTTCTTC. This gives the protein CASTPEAGGGFF.

V usage is TRBV7-8 and J usage is TRBJ2-2, with TRBD1 identical over 7 bases. V gave up 5 bases and J gave up 5 bases; unmatched junction bases: 5. This CDR3 comprises 14 residues. CDR1 is SGHVS and CDR2 is FQNEAQ in the germline V gene. The CDR3 DNA reads TGTGCCAGCAGCGAAACGGGACAGACCGGGGAGCTGTTTTTT. This codes for CASSETGQTGELFF.

This clone was counted only a few times. The rearrangement uses TRBV19 and TRBJ1-3, with D hard to call. The CDR3 runs 17 residues. Germline assignment: CDR1 LNHDA and CDR2 SQIVND (reference sequence). Between the trimmed V and J ends, which lost 6 bases and 0 bases, there was a span of 18 bases. The CDR3 sequence is CASSQDAGATSGNTIYF. The DNA for the CDR3 is TGTGCCAGTAGCCAAGACGCGGGAGCCACCTCTGGAAACACCATATATTTT.

V is TRBV14 and J is TRBJ2-7; 9 positions match TRBD1. The CDR3 consists of 15 residues. The germline V gene encodes CDR1 SGHDN and CDR2 FVKESK. The junction had 8 bases not matched to a gene; V was cut back by 2 bases and J by 6 bases. The CDR3 region is CASSQLWDRAGEQYF. The DNA for the CDR3 is TGTGCCAGCAGCCAACTATGGGACAGGGCAGGCGAGCAGTACTTC.

This rearrangement joins TRBV6-1 to TRBJ2-6; 8 bases map to TRBD1. V was clipped by 4 bases and J by 0 bases; unmatched bases: 5. CDR1 and CDR2 (germline): MNHNS, SASEGT. The CDR3 runs to 17 residues. The CDR3 spells CASSATGANSGANVLTF. CDR3 nucleotides: TGTGCCAGCAGTGCGACAGGGGCCAACTCTGGGGCCAACGTCCTGACTTTC.

The J gene is TRBJ2-1, the V gene TRBV4-3, with 7 bases identical to TRBD1. This CDR3 has 15 residues. Trimming removed 0 bases from V and 8 bases from J; junction bases left unmatched: 7. Germline V gene lookup returns CDR1 LGHNA and CDR2 YSLEER. CDR3 sequence (DNA): TGCGCCAGCAGCCAAGACGAGGGGGCAGGGGATGAGCAGTTCTTC. The encoded protein is CASSQDEGAGDEQFF.

This clone showed up just a few times. The V and J genes are TRBV6-4 and TRBJ1-1; TRBD1 might be the D (6 bases). Germline assignment: CDR1 MRHNA and CDR2 SNTAGT. The CDR3 spans 14 residues. The V and J ends lost 0 bases and 4 bases respectively, with 9 bases between them. Written as DNA, the CDR3 is TGTGCCAGCAGTGACTCACAAGGGGGCACTGAAGCTTTCTTT. Translated: CASSDSQGGTEAFF.

The chain uses TRBV7-2 and TRBJ2-3; 11 bases are shared with TRBD2. Germline values: CDR1 SGHTA, CDR2 FQGNSA. V shed 4 bases and J 6 bases; nucleotides not matched to a gene: 6. This CDR3 is built from 15 residues. As DNA, the CDR3 is TGTGCCAGCAGCTCTCTTAGCGGGAGGGCTGATACGCAGTATTTT. Protein: CASSSLSGRADTQYF. Drawing the rest from reference TRBV7-2 and TRBJ2-3, the complete variable domain is GAGVSQSPSNKVTEKGKDVELRCDPISGHTALYWYRQSLGQGLEFLIYFQGNSAPDKSGLPSDRFSAERTGGSVSTLTIQRTQQEDSAVYLCASSSLSGRADTQYFGPGTRLTVL.

This clone was found a few times. The CDR3 DNA is TGTGCCAGCAGCCCGTCCGCTAACTATGGCTACACCTTC. Translated: CASSPSANYGYTF. The rearrangement links TRBV9 to TRBJ1-2; no clear D gene. Trimming removed 4 bases from V and 0 bases from J, with 7 bases in between. This CDR3 region has 13 residues. Germline V lookup: CDR1 SGDLS, CDR2 YYNGEE.

The V and J genes are TRBV11-2 and TRBJ2-1; 10 bases align to TRBD1. Germline V CDR1 and CDR2: SGHAT, FQNNGV. This CDR3 contains 14 residues. Trimming cost V 6 bases and J 7 bases; bases outside gene matches: 6. CDR3 sequence reads: CASSTDRGRNEQFF. The CDR3, as DNA: TGTGCCAGCAGTACCGACAGGGGGCGAAATGAGCAGTTCTTC.

This clone was recorded once. The gene calls are TRBV30 and TRBJ2-3; D possibly corresponds to TRBD1 (6 bases). The CDR3 consists of 16 residues. V lost 2 bases to trimming and J lost 3 bases, with 18 bases between them. The germline gives CDR1 GTSNPN, CDR2 SVGIG (reference sequence). The CDR3 protein is CAWSPTVGAWTDTQYF. CDR3 bases: TGTGCCTGGAGTCCCACAGTGGGGGCCTGGACAGATACGCAGTATTTT.

V gene TRBV10-3 combines with J gene TRBJ2-2; weak D call: TRBD1 (5 bases). Trimming stripped 4 bases from V and 6 bases from J, with 15 bases between. Germline V gene data show CDR1 as ENHRY and CDR2 as SYGVKD. The CDR3 runs 15 residues. The DNA of the CDR3 is TGTGCCATCAGTGCTCGGCAGGGAATCGCCGGGGAGCTGTTTTTT. Translating it yields CAISARQGIAGELFF.

A few counts support this clone. V is TRBV7-9 and J is TRBJ1-1; unclear D gene. Germline assignment: CDR1 SEHNR and CDR2 FQNEAQ (reference sequence). The CDR3 covers 16 residues. The V end was cut by 3 bases, the J end by 4 bases, with 18 bases between. The CDR3 loop is CASSLLTGGRGTEAFF. For the CDR3, the DNA is TGTGCCAGCAGCTTGCTAACGGGTGGACGGGGCACTGAAGCTTTCTTT.

Only one count was recorded for this clone. The rearrangement uses TRBV6-2 or TRBV6-3 and TRBJ1-2; unclear D gene. Germline V lookup: CDR1 MNHEY, CDR2 SVGEGT. This CDR3 region has 15 residues. Deletions cut 0 bases from V and 3 bases from J, with 11 bases between. CDR3 nucleotide sequence: TGTGCCAGCAGTTACTCGGTAGCGAGGTACTATGGCTACACCTTC. Translated: CASSYSVARYYGYTF.

This chain links TRBV7-3 with TRBJ2-7, with D possibly TRBD1 on 6 matching bases. The CDR3 runs 14 residues. CDR1 is SGHTA, CDR2 FQGTGA, per germline. V gave up 5 bases and J gave up 6 bases, with 17 bases separating them. As DNA, the CDR3 is TGTGCCAGCAGCCAACAAATCGTAGGGGGCGAGCAGTACTTC. The encoded protein is CASSQQIVGGEQYF.

The chain combines TRBV15 with TRBJ2-2; unclear D gene. The length of the CDR3 is 12 residues. Germline V gene sequence: CDR1 LNHNV, CDR2 YYDKDF (reference sequence). V was trimmed by 0 bases and J by 9 bases, leaving 5 bases between them. CDR3 loop: CATSRDYRELFF. The DNA for the CDR3 is TGTGCCACCAGCAGAGACTACCGGGAGCTGTTTTTT. Full variable domain (missing parts from reference TRBV15 and TRBJ2-2): DAMVIQNPRYQVTQFGKPVTLSCSQTLNHNVMYWYQQKSSQAPKLLFHYYDKDFNNEADTPDNFQSRRPNTSFCFLDIRSPGLGDTAMYLCATSRDYRELFFGEGSRLTVL.

J is TRBJ1-1 and V is TRBV6-2 or TRBV6-3; D not certain. V gave up 6 bases and J gave up 1 base, with 15 bases separating them. This CDR3 is 15 amino acids long. Germline loops: CDR1 MNHEY, CDR2 SVGEGT. In DNA form, the CDR3 reads TGTGCCAGCAGCAATCCCCTGGGAGGGAACACTGAAGCTTTCTTT. Its translation: CASSNPLGGNTEAFF.

This chain links TRBV3-1 (or the pseudogene TRBV3-2) with TRBJ2-5, with 12 bases lining up with TRBD2. Germline CDR1 LGHDT, CDR2 YNNKEL (reference sequence). J was trimmed by 3 bases and V by 1 base; bases with no gene match: 18. CDR3 length: 21 amino acids. This CDR3 is CASSQGRGLRRASGREETQYF. Written as DNA, the CDR3 is TGTGCCAGCAGCCAAGGTCGAGGGCTCCGAAGGGCTAGCGGGAGGGAAGAGACCCAGTACTTC.

The chain recombines TRBV11-2 with TRBJ1-4; D is possibly TRBD1 (5 bases). Germline assignment: CDR1 SGHAT and CDR2 FQNNGV. Trimming stripped 0 bases from V and 8 bases from J, with 13 bases between. The CDR3 loop spans 15 amino acids. The CDR3: CASSLERGGQEKLFF. The CDR3 DNA reads TGTGCCAGCAGCTTAGAGCGCGGGGGTCAAGAAAAACTGTTTTTT.

This chain uses TRBV3-1 (or the pseudogene TRBV3-2) with TRBJ2-1; D unresolved. Per germline, CDR1 LGHDT and CDR2 YNNKEL (reference sequence). The CDR3 covers 14 residues. V lost 1 base, J lost 0 bases, and 4 bases lay in between. In nucleotides, the CDR3 is TGTGCCAGCAGCCAAGCCGTCTCCTACAATGAGCAGTTCTTC. Its translation is CASSQAVSYNEQFF.

On this clone: Distinct nucleotide sequences in the sample also encode this CDR3. This chain connects TRBV5-1 to TRBJ1-2; no clear D gene. The CDR3 has 14 amino acids. Trimming removed 0 bases at V and 3 bases at J, with 9 bases between. The germline V gene encodes CDR1 SGHRS and CDR2 YFSETQ. This CDR3 reads CASSLAPGDYGYTF. CDR3 bases: TGCGCCAGCAGCTTGGCCCCGGGAGACTATGGCTACACCTTC.

V is TRBV12-2 and J is TRBJ2-7; TRBD2 reflects the table's D call only, with no check against the DNA. TRBV12-2 is an annotated pseudogene. The CDR3 has 15 amino acids. The CDR3 DNA is TGTGCAAGTCGCTTACCGGACGGGAACTCCTACGAGCAGTACTTC. This translates into CASRLPDGNSYEQYF.

V usage is TRBV5-1 and J usage is TRBJ2-3, with D possibly being TRBD2 (6 bases). Trimming took off 5 bases at V and 1 base at J, with 11 bases between the two ends. Per germline, CDR1 SGHRS and CDR2 YFSETQ. This CDR3 region has 14 residues. This CDR3 is CASRPWRGTDTQYF. CDR3 nucleotides: TGCGCCAGCAGACCTTGGAGGGGCACAGATACGCAGTATTTT.

This CDR3 reads CASRSQGVNEKLFF. In nucleotides, the CDR3 is TGTGCCAGCAGATCCCAGGGGGTTAATGAAAAACTGTTTTTT. This sequence joins TRBV5-8 and TRBJ1-4; 7 bases are a match to TRBD1. This CDR3 is built from 14 residues. Germline CDR1 is SGHTS and CDR2 is YDEGEE. V shed 5 bases, J shed 4 bases, and the junction held 5 bases outside the gene matches.

In its sample, this clone was seen a few times. The rearrangement uses TRBV3-1 (or the pseudogene TRBV3-2) and TRBJ1-5; D unclear. V was shortened by 0 bases and J by 4 bases, with 7 bases between the two germline ends. The CDR3 spans 14 residues. Per the germline V gene, CDR1 is LGHDT and CDR2 is YNNKEL (reference sequence). The CDR3 DNA follows: TGTGCCAGCAGCCAAGACAGTCTTAATCAGCCCCAGCATTTT. Encoded protein: CASSQDSLNQPQHF.

This chain joins TRBV7-2 and TRBJ2-7; TRBD2 might be the D (6 bases). V lost 6 bases to trimming and J lost 7 bases, with 19 bases between them. This CDR3 contains 14 residues. Germline lookup yields CDR1 SGHTA and CDR2 FQGNSA. CDR3 protein: CASSRTSPSGEQYF. The CDR3 DNA follows: TGTGCCAGCAGTCGAACTAGCCCGAGCGGGGAGCAGTACTTC.

V usage is TRBV10-3 and J usage is TRBJ1-2; no clear D. This CDR3 region has 13 residues. Germline CDR1 reads ENHRY; CDR2 reads SYGVKD. Trimming shortened V by 5 bases and J by 2 bases, and 9 bases separated the two germline ends. The CDR3 nucleotides are TGTGCCATCAGTCAAGGAGGGAACTATGGCTACACCTTC. This encodes CAISQGGNYGYTF.

V gene TRBV3-1 (or the pseudogene TRBV3-2) combines with J gene TRBJ1-1; no firm D call. V lost 4 bases and J lost 6, with 12 bases in between. The CDR3 consists of 13 residues. CDR1 is LGHDT and CDR2 is YNNKEL in the germline V gene (reference sequence). DNA for the CDR3: TGTGCCAGCAGCCGCCAGAATCTCCCTGAAGCTTTCTTT. Translation: CASSRQNLPEAFF.

In its sample, this clone was seen a few times. J is TRBJ1-2 and V is TRBV14; D may be TRBD1 (5 bases). CDR1 is SGHDN and CDR2 is FVKESK in the germline V gene. CDR3 length: 14 amino acids. The V end lost 4 bases, the J end lost 7 bases, and 16 bases lay between the germline ends. The CDR3 here is CASSPRVTVAGYTF. DNA of the CDR3: TGTGCCAGCAGCCCCAGGGTTACGGTCGCTGGCTACACCTTC.

This chain uses TRBV3-1 (or the pseudogene TRBV3-2) with TRBJ2-7, with D possibly TRBD2 on 5 matching bases. This CDR3 region has 14 residues. Germline CDR1 reads LGHDT; CDR2 reads YNNKEL (reference sequence). The V and J ends lost 0 bases and 6 bases respectively, with 12 bases between them. CDR3 loop: CASSQDPGLVEQYF. CDR3 DNA sequence: TGTGCCAGCAGCCAAGATCCGGGATTGGTCGAGCAGTACTTC.

V and J are TRBV2 and TRBJ1-1; D is unclear. This CDR3 region has 12 residues. Per the germline V gene, CDR1 is SNHLY and CDR2 is FYNNEI. V shed 4 bases and J shed 2 bases, with 5 bases lying between them. CDR3 sequence: CASSARNTEAFF. DNA of the CDR3: TGTGCCAGCAGTGCTAGAAACACTGAAGCTTTCTTT.